The 29 T cell receptor beta chains presented below share a single source sample, sequenced in a study of identical twins. Via MiXCR, TCRdb re-called the 5' RACE reads, giving one row per CDR3 protein. The sample records fewer than 250,000 distinct CDR3 sequences, around 7.6% being singletons. This sample was also put to use in a study of yellow fever vaccine responses in identical twins.

Sequencing input: CD8+ T cells sorted from blood. The receptors were gathered from a woman between 18 and 30 years old in good health.

At least ten counts were recorded for this clonotype. The gene calls are TRBV29-1 and TRBJ2-7, with D possibly matching TRBD2 (6 bases). Trimming stripped 2 bases from V and 2 bases from J, with 13 bases between. This CDR3 has 14 residues. Germline V gives CDR1 SQVTM, CDR2 ANQGSEA. For the CDR3, the DNA is TGCAGCGTTGAACTTCCCGGGGGAACCTACGAGCAGTACTTC. Residues: CSVELPGGTYEQYF.

The chain combines TRBV7-9 with TRBJ2-7, with TRBD2 matching 11 bases. Germline V lookup: CDR1 SEHNR, CDR2 FQNEAQ (reference sequence). The CDR3 length is 16 residues. J gave up 6 bases and V 2 bases, and 9 bases lay outside the gene matches. The CDR3 protein is CASSLPALAGEIEQYF. Here the CDR3 DNA reads TGTGCCAGCAGCTTACCGGCACTAGCGGGAGAAATCGAGCAGTACTTC.

In its sample, this clonotype was seen many times. This chain connects TRBV10-2 to TRBJ1-1, with unresolved D. Looked up from germline, CDR1 is WSHSY and CDR2 is SAAADI. This CDR3 is 14 amino acids long. The V end lost 2 bases, the J end lost 2 bases, and 9 bases lay between the germline ends. The CDR3 is CASSEVKRNTEAFF. As DNA, the CDR3 is TGCGCCAGCAGTGAGGTAAAGAGAAACACTGAAGCTTTCTTT.

Notes on this clonotype: One junction end disagrees with the germline gene, perhaps due to a read error. The chain employs TRBV2 and TRBJ2-3; tentative D call: TRBD1 (5 bases). Germline values: CDR1 SNHLY, CDR2 FYNNEI. This CDR3 contains 18 residues. The CDR3 DNA reads as TGTGCCATCAGTGCCCTTCCCCAGGGTATAGAGGTCTATGATACGCAGTATTTT. Protein product: CAISALPQGIEVYDTQYF.

This clonotype was seen more than once but under ten times. The chain combines TRBV6-1 with TRBJ1-2; 7 nucleotides line up with TRBD1. The CDR3 runs to 13 residues. The trim removed 5 bases at V and 8 bases at J, leaving 8 bases unmatched. The germline V gene has CDR1 MNHNS and CDR2 SASEGT. In DNA form, the CDR3 reads TGTGCCAGCAGTACCGGACAGGCAAGCGGCTACACCTTC. Its protein is CASSTGQASGYTF.

The chain links TRBV27 to TRBJ1-2; 10 bases are a match to TRBD1. Germline V gene data show CDR1 as MNHEY and CDR2 as SMNVEV (reference sequence). The CDR3 has 14 residues. Losses at the gene ends were 5 bases for V and 6 bases for J; bases not matched to a gene: 6. CDR3 nucleotides: TGTGCCAGCAGTCCCCGGGACAGGGGACATGGCTACACCTTC. This codes for CASSPRDRGHGYTF.

The chain recombines TRBV7-9 with TRBJ2-1; 7 bases are a match to TRBD2. This CDR3 is 17 amino acids long. Looked up from germline, CDR1 is SEHNR and CDR2 is FQNEAQ (reference sequence). V shed 7 bases, J shed 3 bases, and the junction held 15 bases outside the gene matches. DNA for the CDR3: TGTGCCAGCAACCGACCCGGGGCGGGAGATCTCTACAATGAGCAGTTCTTC. It translates to CASNRPGAGDLYNEQFF. Complete variable domain (other parts from reference TRBV7-9 and TRBJ2-1): DTGVSQNPRHKITKRGQNVTFRCDPISEHNRLYWYRQTLGQGPEFLTYFQNEAQLEKSRLLSDRFSAERPKGSFSTLEIQRTEQGDSAMYLCASNRPGAGDLYNEQFFGPGTRLTVL.

This clonotype appeared a few times. V gene TRBV28 combines with J gene TRBJ2-7; 15 positions match TRBD2. CDR3 size: 17 residues. Looked up from germline, CDR1 is MDHEN and CDR2 is SYDVKM. V was clipped by 4 bases and J by 6 bases; unmatched bases: 10. The CDR3 DNA reads TGTGCCAGCAGTTCCCGGACTAGCGGGAGGGCCAGTTCCGAGCAGTACTTC. Its protein product is CASSSRTSGRASSEQYF.

This clonotype has at least ten counts. This chain links TRBV15 with TRBJ1-6, with 9 bases fitting TRBD1. Trimming removed 1 base from V and 7 bases from J; junction bases left unmatched: 2. Germline V gene data show CDR1 as LNHNV and CDR2 as YYDKDF (reference sequence). CDR3 length equals 15 residues. The CDR3 spells CATSRAGTGNSPLHF. The DNA of the CDR3 is TGTGCCACCAGCAGAGCCGGGACAGGGAATTCACCCCTCCACTTT.

The chain links TRBV4-1 to TRBJ1-4; no definite D call. Trimming took off 1 base at V and 4 bases at J, with 7 bases between the two ends. Germline-derived CDR1 and CDR2 are MGHRA and YSYEKL. The length of the CDR3 is 14 residues. As DNA, the CDR3 is TGCGCCAGCAGCCAAGTTCAGAATAATGAAAAACTGTTTTTT. Protein: CASSQVQNNEKLFF.

This clonotype has only one observation. The chain joins TRBV9 to TRBJ2-3, with D perhaps being TRBD1 or TRBD2 (6 bases each). The germline V gene has CDR1 SGDLS and CDR2 YYNGEE. Deletions cut 3 bases from V and 5 bases from J, with 19 bases between. The CDR3 runs to 16 residues. The CDR3 nucleotides read TGTGCCAGCAGCGCCGAGGGGCTCGGGGGCAAAGATACGCAGTATTTT. Encoded protein: CASSAEGLGGKDTQYF. Full variable domain (outside the CDR3, taken from reference TRBV9 and TRBJ2-3): DSGVTQTPKHLITATGQRVTLRCSPRSGDLSVYWYQQSLDQGLQFLIQYYNGEERAKGNILERFSAQQFPDLHSELNLSSLELGDSALYFCASSAEGLGGKDTQYFGPGTRLTVL.

Many counts were recorded for this clonotype. V is TRBV5-1 and J is TRBJ1-4, with D unclear. Germline CDR1 and CDR2: SGHRS and YFSETQ. Trimming shortened V by 1 base and J by 4 bases, and 17 bases separated the two germline ends. CDR3 length: 17 residues. The CDR3: CASSLFGTSPGNEKLFF. The CDR3 DNA is TGCGCCAGCAGCTTGTTCGGCACCTCTCCGGGTAATGAAAAACTGTTTTTT.

This clonotype was seen at least ten times. The J gene is TRBJ2-3, the V gene TRBV15; 8 nucleotides line up with TRBD1. The length of the CDR3 is 15 residues. Germline values: CDR1 LNHNV, CDR2 YYDKDF (reference sequence). V lost 1 base and J lost 3; bases outside the gene matches: 3. CDR3 sequence (DNA): TGTGCCACCAGCAGAGTCGACAGGGGTACAGATACGCAGTATTTT. Amino acids: CATSRVDRGTDTQYF.

This clonotype was counted only a few times. J is TRBJ2-7 and V is TRBV5-1; 10 bases are shared with TRBD1. CDR3 length: 13 residues. Germline loops: CDR1 SGHRS, CDR2 YFSETQ. The ends lost 5 bases at V and 2 bases at J; junction bases unmatched: 1. The CDR3 DNA sequence: TGCGCCAGCAGGGGACAGGGGACCTACGAGCAGTACTTC. This sequence encodes CASRGQGTYEQYF.

This clonotype was seen a handful of times. The V gene is TRBV10-3, the J gene TRBJ2-1; 9 positions agree with TRBD1. The V and J ends lost 2 bases and 0 bases, in that order; junction bases with no gene match: 23. Per the germline V gene, CDR1 is ENHRY and CDR2 is SYGVKD. The CDR3 is 23 amino acids. The CDR3 spells CAISETETRTGELHGRSYNEQFF. The CDR3 nucleotides read TGTGCCATCAGTGAGACCGAAACCCGGACAGGGGAATTACATGGGCGCTCCTACAATGAGCAGTTCTTC.

Ten or more counts support this clonotype. The chain uses TRBV29-1 and TRBJ2-1, with D hard to call. Germline V gene data show CDR1 as SQVTM and CDR2 as ANQGSEA. V was trimmed by 5 bases and J by 9 bases, leaving 11 bases between them. This CDR3 has 11 residues. This CDR3 reads CSVMALVEQFF. CDR3 sequence (DNA): TGCAGCGTTATGGCTTTGGTTGAGCAGTTCTTC.

In its sample, this clonotype was seen a few times. The CDR3 sequence is CASSPQWGNTIYF. CDR3 nucleotide sequence: TGTGCCAGCAGCCCACAATGGGGAAACACCATATATTTT. This chain joins TRBV9 and TRBJ1-3; D remains unclear. In germline, CDR1 is SGDLS, CDR2 YYNGEE. Trimming left V 4 bases short and J 4 bases short, with 9 bases between. This CDR3 spans 13 amino acids. Complete variable domain (other parts from reference TRBV9 and TRBJ1-3): DSGVTQTPKHLITATGQRVTLRCSPRSGDLSVYWYQQSLDQGLQFLIQYYNGEERAKGNILERFSAQQFPDLHSELNLSSLELGDSALYFCASSPQWGNTIYFGEGSWLTVV.

This clonotype has more than one count but fewer than ten. V is TRBV7-9 and J is TRBJ2-1; 8 bases map to TRBD2. V was pared by 4 bases and J by 5 bases, with 4 bases of the junction left unmatched. CDR3 length: 14 residues. Germline lookup yields CDR1 SEHNR and CDR2 FQNEAQ (reference sequence). In nucleotides, the CDR3 is TGTGCCAGCAGCTCCCCGGGGGGGAACAATGAGCAGTTCTTC. It specifies CASSSPGGNNEQFF.

The chain combines TRBV7-6 with TRBJ2-1; TRBD2 matches at 10 bases. CDR3 length: 16 amino acids. The V gene's germline CDR1 is SGHVS and CDR2 FNYEAQ. The V and J ends lost 4 bases and 2 bases, in that order; junction bases with no gene match: 5. DNA of the CDR3: TGTGCCAGCAGCTCCGGACTAGCGGAGCCCTACAATGAGCAGTTCTTC. Its translation is CASSSGLAEPYNEQFF.

The genes are TRBV5-5 and TRBJ2-5; 9 nucleotides agree with TRBD1. Losses at the gene ends were 4 bases for V and 0 bases for J; bases not matched to a gene: 7. The CDR3 loop spans 16 amino acids. Germline CDR1 and CDR2: SGHKS and YYEKEE (reference sequence). CDR3 loop: CASSPDRGAYQETQYF. CDR3 in DNA: TGTGCCAGCAGCCCCGACAGGGGGGCGTACCAAGAGACCCAGTACTTC.

The chain links TRBV5-6 to TRBJ2-5, with 9 bases identical to TRBD1. This CDR3 contains 15 residues. The ends lost 4 bases at V and 5 bases at J; junction bases unmatched: 9. Per the germline V gene, CDR1 is SGHDT and CDR2 is YYEEEE. This chain's CDR3 is CASSENRGQEETQYF. The CDR3 nucleotides are TGTGCCAGCAGCGAGAACAGGGGGCAGGAGGAGACCCAGTACTTC.

The chain is built from TRBV7-2 and TRBJ2-7; 12 bases are a match to TRBD2. Germline V gives CDR1 SGHTA, CDR2 FQGNSA. Trimming took 3 bases from V and 3 from J; bases not matched to a gene: 9. This CDR3 comprises 17 residues. DNA for the CDR3: TGTGCCAGCAGCTTGGGTCGACTAGCGGGAGACCACTACGAGCAGTACTTC. Translation: CASSLGRLAGDHYEQYF.

The chain combines TRBV29-1 with TRBJ2-3, with 11 bases matching TRBD2. Germline values: CDR1 SQVTM, CDR2 ANQGSEA. The CDR3 contains 14 residues. The ends lost 4 bases at V and 4 bases at J; junction bases unmatched: 4. CDR3 residues: CSVVLAGGPDTQYF. CDR3 DNA: TGCAGCGTTGTGCTAGCGGGAGGTCCAGATACGCAGTATTTT.

This clonotype was detected many times. The chain carries TRBV20-1 and TRBJ2-1; 10 bases are a match to TRBD2. The CDR3 has 23 residues. Germline trimming cut 1 base from V and 7 bases from J; bases unmatched to any gene: 31. CDR1 and CDR2 from the germline V gene are DFQATT and SNEGSKA (reference sequence). CDR3 protein: CSARAHRDSLNLAGERRGNEQFF. The CDR3, as DNA: TGCAGTGCTAGAGCGCACCGGGACAGCCTTAACCTAGCGGGAGAACGTAGAGGGAATGAGCAGTTCTTC.

In this sample, this clonotype turned up many times. The chain couples TRBV12-3 or TRBV12-4 to TRBJ2-3, with a tentative D call TRBD1 (6 bases). Trimming cost V 3 bases and J 2 bases, with 15 bases left between them. CDR3 length: 16 residues. CDR3 DNA sequence: TGTGCCAGCAGTTTCCTGCCTCAGGGGACCACAGATACGCAGTATTTT. Its translation is CASSFLPQGTTDTQYF.

This chain uses TRBV4-1 with TRBJ1-1, with TRBD1 as a possible D gene (6 bases). There are 15 residues in the CDR3. From germline, CDR1 is MGHRA and CDR2 YSYEKL. V lost 0 bases to trimming and J lost 4 bases, with 12 bases between them. This chain's CDR3 is CASSQELEGGTEAFF. CDR3 coding DNA: TGCGCCAGCAGCCAAGAGTTGGAAGGGGGCACTGAAGCTTTCTTT.

This clonotype was found a few times. The J gene is TRBJ1-2, the V gene TRBV5-6; no definite D call. Germline V gene data show CDR1 as SGHDT and CDR2 as YYEEEE. V lost 2 bases, J lost 7 bases, and 12 bases lay in between. This CDR3 spans 13 amino acids. The CDR3 region is CASSLGGLRGYTF. The CDR3 DNA is TGTGCCAGCAGCTTAGGAGGGCTTCGTGGCTACACCTTC.

Ten or more counts support this clonotype. The V gene is TRBV12-3 or TRBV12-4, the J gene TRBJ2-1; TRBD2 agrees at 7 bases. The CDR3 totals 15 residues. Germline trimming cut 0 bases from V and 8 bases from J; bases unmatched to any gene: 7. This CDR3 is CASSLAGGTMYEQFF. As DNA, the CDR3 is TGTGCCAGCAGTTTAGCGGGGGGGACGATGTATGAGCAGTTCTTC.

Concerning this clonotype itself: It may be a read error: a sequence one base away is much more abundant. V usage is TRBV28 and J usage is TRBJ2-7, with D perhaps given as TRBD1 or TRBD2 (5 bases each). Germline V lookup: CDR1 MDHEN, CDR2 SYDVKM. V shed 6 bases and J shed 3 bases, with 18 bases lying between them. The CDR3 sequence is 15 residues long. As DNA, the CDR3 is TGTGCCAGCAGGGGACCAGCGGAGGCCCTCTACGAGCAGTACTTC. Its translation: CASRGPAEALYEQYF. The full variable domain, completed using reference TRBV28 and TRBJ2-7, is DVKVTQSSRYLVKRTGEKVFLECVQDMDHENMFWYRQDPGLGLRLIYFSYDVKMKEKGDIPEGYSVSREKKERFSLILESASTNQTSMYLCASRGPAEALYEQYFGPGTRLTVT.